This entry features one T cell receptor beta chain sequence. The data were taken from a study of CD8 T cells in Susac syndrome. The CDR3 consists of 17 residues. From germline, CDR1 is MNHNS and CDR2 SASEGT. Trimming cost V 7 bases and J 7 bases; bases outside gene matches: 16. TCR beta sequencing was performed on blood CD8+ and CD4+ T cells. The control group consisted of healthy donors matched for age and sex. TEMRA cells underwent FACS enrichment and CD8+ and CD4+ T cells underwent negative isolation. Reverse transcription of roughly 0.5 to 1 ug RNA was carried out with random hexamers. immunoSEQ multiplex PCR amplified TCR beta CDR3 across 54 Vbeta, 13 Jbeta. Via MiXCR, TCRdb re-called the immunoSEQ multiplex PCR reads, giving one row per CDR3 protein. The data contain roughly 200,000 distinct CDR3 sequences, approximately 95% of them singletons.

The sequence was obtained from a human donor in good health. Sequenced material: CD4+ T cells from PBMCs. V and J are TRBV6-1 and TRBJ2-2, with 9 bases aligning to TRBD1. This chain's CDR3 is CASTGTGTNGVSGELFF. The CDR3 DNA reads TGTGCCAGCACCGGGACAGGGACGAACGGGGTCAGCGGGGAGCTGTTTTTT.